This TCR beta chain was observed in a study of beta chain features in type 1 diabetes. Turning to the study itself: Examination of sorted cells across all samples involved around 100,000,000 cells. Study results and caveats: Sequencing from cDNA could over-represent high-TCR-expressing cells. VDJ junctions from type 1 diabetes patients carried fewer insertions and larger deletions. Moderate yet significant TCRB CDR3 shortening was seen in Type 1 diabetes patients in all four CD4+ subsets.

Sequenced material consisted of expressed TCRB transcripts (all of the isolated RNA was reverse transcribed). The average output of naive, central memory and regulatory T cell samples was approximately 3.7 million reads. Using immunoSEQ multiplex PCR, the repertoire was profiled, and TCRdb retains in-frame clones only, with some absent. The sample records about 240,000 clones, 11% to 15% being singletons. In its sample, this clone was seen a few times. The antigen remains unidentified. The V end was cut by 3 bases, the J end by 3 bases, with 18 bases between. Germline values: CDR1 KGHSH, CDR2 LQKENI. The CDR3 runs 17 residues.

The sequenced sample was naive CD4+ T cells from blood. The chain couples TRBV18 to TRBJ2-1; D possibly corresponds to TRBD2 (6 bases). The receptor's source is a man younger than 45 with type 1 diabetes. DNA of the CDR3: TGTGCCAGCTCACCCGGGGGACGGGCGGGAATCTACAATGAGCAGTTCTTC. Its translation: CASSPGGRAGIYNEQFF. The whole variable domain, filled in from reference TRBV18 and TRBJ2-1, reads NAGVMQNPRHLVRRRGQEARLRCSPMKGHSHVYWYRQLPEEGLKFMVYLQKENIIDESGMPKERFSAEFPKEGPSILRIQQVVRGDSAAYFCASSPGGRAGIYNEQFFGPGTRLTVL.